These 23 T cell receptor beta chains originate from one sample sequenced in a study of T cell changes during pregnancy in multiple sclerosis (dated by TCRdb to the late 2010s). Preparation of the library involved the immunoSEQ multiplex PCR assay. Held by TCRdb, this immuneACCESS table contains in-frame sequences only and omits some clones. Under half of the omission traces to an unresolved V gene where checked; the cause of the rest is unknown. The sample table shows 55,000 to 70,000 clones, and about 89% are seen once. The ten most abundant clones make up 2% to 3% of the sample. This material consisted of peripheral blood, taken in the first trimester of pregnancy. These receptors were taken from a female donor with multiple sclerosis, enrolled in a pregnancy study.

The chain carries TRBV6-1 and TRBJ1-5; a weak D match, TRBD1 (6 bases). This CDR3 comprises 16 residues. Trimming shortened V by 0 bases and J by 4 bases, and 13 bases separated the two germline ends. The germline CDR1 and CDR2 sequences are MNHNS and SASEGT. The CDR3 DNA is TGTGCCAGCAGTGAAGCGCAAATGACAGGAAATCAGCCCCAGCATTTT. Its translation is CASSEAQMTGNQPQHF.

The CDR3 here is CASSPSGGGTPRTQYF. Written as DNA, the CDR3 is TGTGCCAGCAGCCCTTCCGGGGGGGGGACTCCGCGTACGCAGTATTTT. The chain combines TRBV7-8 with TRBJ2-3; 8 bases map to TRBD2. The CDR3 totals 16 residues. Germline loops: CDR1 SGHVS, CDR2 FQNEAQ. The trim removed 5 bases at V and 8 bases at J, leaving 15 bases unmatched.

The gene calls are TRBV27 and TRBJ1-1; no firm D call. The V end was cut by 4 bases, the J end by 5 bases, with 17 bases between. Germline V gives CDR1 MNHEY, CDR2 SMNVEV (reference sequence). CDR3 length equals 15 residues. The CDR3 DNA reads as TGTGCCAGCAGTTCGGGAGGAACGGGTCGGACTGAAGCTTTCTTT. As protein: CASSSGGTGRTEAFF.

The chain joins TRBV28 to TRBJ2-2, with D perhaps TRBD1 (6 bases). There are 13 residues in the CDR3. V was shortened by 3 bases and J by 6 bases, with 8 bases between the two germline ends. Germline V gene data show CDR1 as MDHEN and CDR2 as SYDVKM. The CDR3 here is CASSFGGSGELFF. For the CDR3, the DNA is TGTGCCAGCAGTTTTGGGGGCTCCGGGGAGCTGTTTTTT.

The chain has TRBV25-1 and TRBJ1-2; TRBD1 might be the D (5 bases). Trimming removed 1 base at V and 6 bases at J, with 15 bases between. CDR3 length: 15 residues. The germline gives CDR1 MGHDK, CDR2 SYGVNS. The CDR3 bases are TGTGCCAGCAGTGAATTCGGCAGGGCTGAAAATGGCTACACCTTC. Translation: CASSEFGRAENGYTF.

The chain employs TRBV4-2 and TRBJ2-3; 7 bases are a match to TRBD1. Per the germline V gene, CDR1 is LGHNA and CDR2 is YNFKEQ. The junction had 7 bases not matched to a gene; V was cut back by 5 bases and J by 2 bases. There are 15 residues in the CDR3. CDR3 sequence (DNA): TGTGCCAGCAGCTCGGGACAGACTCTCACAGATACGCAGTATTTT. It encodes CASSSGQTLTDTQYF.

The rearrangement joins TRBV19 to TRBJ1-1, with TRBD1 matching over 7 bases. This CDR3 contains 16 residues. V lost 3 bases to trimming and J lost 4 bases; unmatched junction nucleotides: 11. The V gene's germline CDR1 is LNHDA and CDR2 SQIVND (reference sequence). CDR3 region: CASSIGSSRGLTEAFF. The CDR3, as DNA: TGTGCCAGTAGTATTGGATCATCGAGGGGGCTCACTGAAGCTTTCTTT.

V gene TRBV5-1 combines with J gene TRBJ2-2; TRBD2 might be the D (6 bases). The germline V and J ends were trimmed by 5 bases and 4 bases, with 12 bases remaining between them. Germline CDR1 is SGHRS and CDR2 is YFSETQ. This CDR3 has 14 amino acids. CDR3 loop: CASRLEGATGELFF. CDR3 DNA: TGCGCCAGCAGACTGGAGGGAGCCACCGGGGAGCTGTTTTTT.

The chain joins TRBV9 to TRBJ1-6, with 8 nucleotides matching TRBD1. With V trimmed by 4 bases and J by 9 bases, 9 bases remained unmatched. CDR1 is SGDLS, CDR2 YYNGEE, per germline. The CDR3 covers 15 residues. CDR3 region: CASSPDRGMGSPLHF. CDR3 DNA: TGTGCCAGCAGCCCAGACAGGGGAATGGGTTCACCCCTCCACTTT. The variable domain in full, completed from reference TRBV9 and TRBJ1-6, reads DSGVTQTPKHLITATGQRVTLRCSPRSGDLSVYWYQQSLDQGLQFLIQYYNGEERAKGNILERFSAQQFPDLHSELNLSSLELGDSALYFCASSPDRGMGSPLHFGNGTRLTVT.

This chain connects TRBV7-9 to TRBJ2-1; 12 bases map to TRBD2. The CDR3 is made up of 16 amino acids. The junction had 11 bases not matched to a gene; V was cut back by 7 bases and J by 7 bases. Germline V gene data show CDR1 as SEHNR and CDR2 as FQNEAQ (reference sequence). The CDR3 sequence: CASIPLAGGPRNEQFF. CDR3 DNA sequence: TGTGCCAGCATCCCCCTAGCGGGAGGGCCTAGGAATGAGCAGTTCTTC. Variable domain in full (rest from reference TRBV7-9 and TRBJ2-1): DTGVSQNPRHKITKRGQNVTFRCDPISEHNRLYWYRQTLGQGPEFLTYFQNEAQLEKSRLLSDRFSAERPKGSFSTLEIQRTEQGDSAMYLCASIPLAGGPRNEQFFGPGTRLTVL.

The J gene is TRBJ1-5, the V gene TRBV18, with D perhaps TRBD1 (5 bases). Germline V gene lookup returns CDR1 KGHSH and CDR2 LQKENI. Trimming removed 5 bases from V and 5 bases from J, with 13 bases in between. The CDR3 length is 14 residues. Here the CDR3 reads CASSSIGGDQPQHF. The CDR3 DNA is TGTGCCAGCTCAAGTATTGGGGGGGATCAGCCCCAGCATTTT.

J is TRBJ2-6 and V is TRBV7-3; D may be TRBD1 (5 bases). Germline V gene data show CDR1 as SGHTA and CDR2 as FQGTGA. This CDR3 contains 16 residues. Deletions cut 0 bases from V and 2 bases from J, with 8 bases between. CDR3: CASSLTRQPGANVLTF. Written as DNA, the CDR3 is TGTGCCAGCAGCTTAACTCGACAGCCTGGGGCCAACGTCCTGACTTTC.

The rearrangement joins TRBV19 to TRBJ2-5; TRBD1 matches 8 bases. Germline assignment: CDR1 LNHDA and CDR2 SQIVND (reference sequence). The CDR3 totals 15 residues. V gave up 0 bases and J gave up 5 bases; unmatched junction bases: 5. The CDR3 bases are TGTGCCAGTAGTATAGAGGACAGGGTTTATGAGACCCAGTACTTC. As protein: CASSIEDRVYETQYF.

This sequence joins TRBV7-9 and TRBJ2-1, with D possibly matching TRBD1 (6 bases). The germline gives CDR1 SEHNR, CDR2 FQNEAQ (reference sequence). V was cut by 1 base and J by 2 bases, with 9 bases left in between. The length of the CDR3 is 15 residues. In DNA, the CDR3 is TGTGCCAGCAGCTTAGTGGGGGCGCCCTACAATGAGCAGTTCTTC. This translates into CASSLVGAPYNEQFF.

This chain links TRBV5-8 with TRBJ2-1, with D perhaps TRBD2 (6 bases). V was cut by 2 bases and J by 8 bases, with 17 bases left in between. The CDR3 consists of 15 residues. Germline V gene data show CDR1 as SGHTS and CDR2 as YDEGEE. The CDR3 nucleotides are TGTGCCAGCAGCTTAGCGGGTCTCCACTCCGATGAGCAGTTCTTC. Encoded protein: CASSLAGLHSDEQFF.

V gene TRBV9 combines with J gene TRBJ1-1; D possibly corresponds to TRBD1 (5 bases). The CDR3 totals 15 residues. Germline loops: CDR1 SGDLS, CDR2 YYNGEE. V shed 5 bases and J shed 1 base, with 15 bases lying between them. The CDR3 DNA follows: TGTGCCAGCAGGGCCGCGGACACGAAGAACACTGAAGCTTTCTTT. Residues: CASRAADTKNTEAFF. Together with reference TRBV9 and TRBJ1-1, the CDR3 gives the full variable domain: DSGVTQTPKHLITATGQRVTLRCSPRSGDLSVYWYQQSLDQGLQFLIQYYNGEERAKGNILERFSAQQFPDLHSELNLSSLELGDSALYFCASRAADTKNTEAFFGQGTRLTVV.

The chain links TRBV7-8 to TRBJ1-5; D is ambiguous. Germline CDR1 reads SGHVS; CDR2 reads FQNEAQ. V was cut by 5 bases and J by 7 bases, with 18 bases left in between. CDR3 size: 15 residues. CDR3 in amino acids: CASSPNAGVGQPQHF. The CDR3 coding sequence is TGTGCCAGCAGCCCAAATGCCGGGGTAGGGCAGCCCCAGCATTTT.

V is TRBV27 and J is TRBJ1-2; a weak D match, TRBD1 (6 bases). Germline loops: CDR1 MNHEY, CDR2 SMNVEV (reference sequence). V lost 5 bases, J lost 2 bases, and 18 bases lay in between. The CDR3 consists of 16 residues. The CDR3 nucleotides are TGTGCCAGCAGTCCCTCTCCGAACAGGGTGAACTATGGCTACACCTTC. Its protein is CASSPSPNRVNYGYTF.

This clone appeared once. The chain employs TRBV30 and TRBJ2-7; no definite D call. Looked up from germline, CDR1 is GTSNPN and CDR2 is SVGIG (reference sequence). V lost 0 bases to trimming and J lost 0 bases, with 12 bases between them. This CDR3 spans 15 amino acids. The CDR3 DNA sequence: TGTGCCTGGAGTGTACAGTGGCAGAGCTCCTACGAGCAGTACTTC. Residues: CAWSVQWQSSYEQYF.

The genes are TRBV7-8 and TRBJ1-4, with TRBD1 as a possible D gene (6 bases). V lost 4 bases, J lost 7 bases, and 16 bases lay in between. The CDR3 covers 15 residues. Germline assignment: CDR1 SGHVS and CDR2 FQNEAQ. The CDR3 region is CASSSAYRVTEKLFF. DNA for the CDR3: TGTGCCAGCAGCTCCGCATACAGGGTCACTGAAAAACTGTTTTTT.

The CDR3: CASGSWATDTQYF. In DNA, the CDR3 is TGTGCTAGTGGTTCATGGGCTACAGATACGCAGTATTTT. The rearrangement joins TRBV12-5 to TRBJ2-3; D not resolved. V was shortened by 4 bases and J by 3 bases, with 8 bases between the two germline ends. The CDR3 totals 13 residues. Germline CDR1 LGHNT, CDR2 FRNRAP.

This chain links TRBV5-6 with TRBJ1-5; 7 nucleotides line up with TRBD1. Germline CDR1 SGHDT, CDR2 YYEEEE. The trim removed 2 bases at V and 6 bases at J, leaving 5 bases unmatched. The CDR3 totals 14 residues. The CDR3 is CASSFRQGGQPQHF. The CDR3 region has the DNA TGTGCCAGCAGCTTTCGACAGGGAGGTCAGCCCCAGCATTTT. The variable domain in full, with the rest retrieved from reference TRBV5-6 and TRBJ1-5, is DAGVTQSPTHLIKTRGQQVTLRCSPKSGHDTVSWYQQALGQGPQFIFQYYEEEERQRGNFPDRFSGHQFPNYSSELNVNALLLGDSALYLCASSFRQGGQPQHFGDGTRLSIL.

The rearrangement links TRBV6-5 to TRBJ2-5; D is unresolved. Germline lookup yields CDR1 MNHEY and CDR2 SVGAGI. The CDR3 has 14 amino acids. V was clipped by 2 bases and J by 4 bases, with 11 bases between them. CDR3: CASSYELERETQYF. CDR3 DNA sequence: TGTGCCAGCAGTTACGAGTTGGAGCGAGAGACCCAGTACTTC.